Listed here is a single T cell receptor beta chain. The data originate from a study of PD-1 blockade in classical Hodgkin lymphoma. Time point in this sample: newly diagnosed, previously untreated cHL patient sample. Using magnetic negative selection, the CD4+ T cells were separated out of thawed PBMCs. Data came from immunoSEQ multiplex PCR; TCRdb stores just in-frame clones and leaves some out. The data hold 20,000 to 25,000 clones, with about 91% observed a single time. This CDR3 region has 16 residues. Looked up from germline, CDR1 is MNHEY and CDR2 is SVGAGI. V lost 1 base to trimming and J lost 0 bases, with 12 bases between them.

The TCR was taken from a human donor with classical Hodgkin lymphoma. This rearrangement joins TRBV6-5 to TRBJ1-1; tentative D call: TRBD1 (6 bases). The sequencing input was CD4+ T cells from blood. This chain's CDR3 is CASSYLSRTVNTEAFF. CDR3 in DNA: TGTGCCAGCAGTTACTTGTCCCGGACAGTGAACACTGAAGCTTTCTTT.